This TCR beta chain was identified in a study of cytomegalovirus exposure and HLA in healthy donors. Study overall: Among the approximately 400 donors who were genotyped, approximately 84% fell in the genetic ancestry cluster that is associated with self-reported Caucasian donors.

To note about this clone: Its antigen is not identified.

Researchers ran the PCR with 60 Vbeta and 13 Jbeta primers. TCRdb's copy holds only in-frame clones and misses some; the assay was immunoSEQ multiplex PCR. The top ten clones hold roughly 15% of a sample with over 90,000 clones, around 74% of them seen once. Study conclusions and caveats: Reportedly, cytomegalovirus status was diagnosed with high sensitivity and specificity. Follow-up analysis found HLA locus-dependent TCR association rates, highest for DRB1 and lowest for HLA-C.

CDR3 length: 15 amino acids. Germline V CDR1 and CDR2: SGHNT, YYREEE (reference sequence). This TCR was recovered from a woman in her 70s in good health and CMV-seropositive. The chain links TRBV5-4 to TRBJ2-5; TRBD2 might be the D (6 bases). The better agreement between TRBJ2-7 and the DNA end casts doubt on the J call. The sequenced sample consisted of PBMCs. The CDR3 region is CASSLGLDLAHEQYF. The CDR3 DNA sequence: TGTGCCAGCAGCTTGGGACTAGACTTGGCCCACGAGCAGTACTTC.